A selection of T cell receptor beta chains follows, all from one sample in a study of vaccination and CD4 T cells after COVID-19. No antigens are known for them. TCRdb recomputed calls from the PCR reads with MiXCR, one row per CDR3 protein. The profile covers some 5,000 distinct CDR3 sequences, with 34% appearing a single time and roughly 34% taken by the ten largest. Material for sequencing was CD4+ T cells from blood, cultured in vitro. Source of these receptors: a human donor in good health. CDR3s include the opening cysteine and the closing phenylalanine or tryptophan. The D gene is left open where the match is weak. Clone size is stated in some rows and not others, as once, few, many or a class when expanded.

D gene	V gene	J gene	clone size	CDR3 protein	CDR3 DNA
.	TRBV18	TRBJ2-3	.	CASSPEDTQYF	TGTGCCAGCTCACCAGAAGATACGCAGTATTTT
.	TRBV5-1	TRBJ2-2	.	CASSQGHTGELFF	TGCGCCAGCAGCCAGGGACACACCGGGGAGCTGTTTTTT
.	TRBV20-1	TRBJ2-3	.	CSARQGTDTQYF	TGCAGTGCTCGCCAGGGGACAGATACGCAGTATTTT
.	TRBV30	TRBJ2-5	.	CAWSRGLETQYF	TGTGCCTGGAGTAGGGGTTTGGAGACCCAGTACTTC
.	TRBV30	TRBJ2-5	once	CAWSVLQETQYF	TGTGCCTGGAGTGTACTTCAAGAGACCCAGTACTTC
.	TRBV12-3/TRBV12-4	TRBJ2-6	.	CASGGSGANVLTF	TGTGCCAGCGGTGGCTCTGGGGCCAACGTCCTGACTTTC
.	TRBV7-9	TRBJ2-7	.	CASSREDEQYF	TGTGCCAGCAGCCGAGAAGACGAGCAGTACTTC
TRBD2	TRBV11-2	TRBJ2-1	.	CASTLAGGGYNEQFF	TGTGCCAGCACCCTTGCGGGGGGCGGTTACAATGAGCAGTTCTTC
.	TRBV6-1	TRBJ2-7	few	CASMRQQSYEQYF	TGTGCCAGCATGAGACAGCAATCCTACGAGCAGTACTTC
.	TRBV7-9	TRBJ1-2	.	CASSLEVVGYTF	TGTGCCAGCAGCTTAGAAGTAGTAGGCTACACCTTC
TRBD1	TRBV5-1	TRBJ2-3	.	CASSLAGQGGTDTQYF	TGCGCCAGCAGCTTAGCCGGACAGGGGGGAACAGATACGCAGTATTTT
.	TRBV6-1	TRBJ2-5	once	CASSRLEGGETQYF	TGTGCCAGCAGCCGTCTAGAGGGGGGCGAGACCCAGTACTTC
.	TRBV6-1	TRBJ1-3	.	CATSPASGNTIYF	TGTGCCACGAGTCCGGCCTCTGGAAACACCATATATTTT
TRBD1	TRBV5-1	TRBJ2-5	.	CASSPDRETQYF	TGCGCCAGCAGCCCGGACAGGGAGACCCAGTACTTC